Shown below are 30 T cell receptor beta chains from a single sample sequenced in a study of blood T cells in healthy people across ages. With a J-beta primer mix and a sample-barcoded 5' primer, a second PCR ran about 7 to 12 cycles. TCRdb fed the 5' RACE reads into MiXCR, producing one record per CDR3 protein. The sample has 850,000 to 1,100,000 distinct CDR3 sequences; 35% to 45% are singletons. Sequenced: blood. The receptors originated from a man aged 18 to 30 in good health.

The rearrangement links TRBV5-1 to TRBJ1-1; TRBD1 matches 12 bases. J lost 4 bases, V lost 3 bases, and 1 base had no gene match. The germline V gene encodes CDR1 SGHRS and CDR2 YFSETQ. This CDR3 has 14 amino acids. The CDR3 reads CASSWGQGATEAFF. CDR3 coding DNA: TGCGCCAGCAGCTGGGGACAGGGGGCCACTGAAGCTTTCTTT.

This chain joins TRBV2 and TRBJ2-1, with D possibly being TRBD2 (5 bases). In germline, CDR1 is SNHLY, CDR2 FYNNEI. V gave up 4 bases and J gave up 4 bases, with 23 bases separating them. The CDR3 consists of 18 residues. The CDR3 loop is CASSASGPRDSIYNEQFF. CDR3 bases: TGTGCCAGCAGTGCCAGCGGCCCCCGTGATTCGATTTACAATGAGCAGTTCTTC. Variable domain in full (rest from reference TRBV2 and TRBJ2-1): EPEVTQTPSHQVTQMGQEVILRCVPISNHLYFYWYRQILGQKVEFLVSFYNNEISEKSEIFDDQFSVERPDGSNFTLKIRSTKLEDSAMYFCASSASGPRDSIYNEQFFGPGTRLTVL.

A few counts support this clonotype. The rearrangement joins TRBV3-1 to TRBJ2-1; D ambiguous. With 5 bases removed from V and 9 bases from J, the gap between germline ends came to 11 bases. The germline gives CDR1 LGHDT, CDR2 YNNKEL (reference sequence). The CDR3 spans 12 residues. The CDR3 is CASSSHLPEQFF. As DNA, the CDR3 is TGTGCCAGCAGCTCACATCTACCTGAGCAGTTCTTC.

V gene TRBV20-1 combines with J gene TRBJ2-7, with 10 bases fitting TRBD1. The V and J ends lost 2 bases and 7 bases, in that order; junction bases with no gene match: 11. Per germline, CDR1 DFQATT and CDR2 SNEGSKA (reference sequence). The CDR3 loop spans 15 amino acids. CDR3 in amino acids: CSARNRDRGVDEQYF. DNA of the CDR3: TGCAGTGCTAGAAACCGGGACAGGGGCGTTGATGAGCAGTACTTC.

The chain links TRBV5-5 to TRBJ2-6; D gene ambiguous. The length of the CDR3 is 16 residues. Germline V gene data show CDR1 as SGHKS and CDR2 as YYEKEE (reference sequence). The V end was cut by 1 base, the J end by 1 base, with 9 bases between. CDR3 residues: CASSLNRLSGANVLTF. The DNA of the CDR3 is TGTGCCAGCAGCTTGAACAGATTATCTGGGGCCAACGTCCTGACTTTC.

The sample holds a few counts of this clonotype. CDR3 bases: TGTGCCAGCAGCTTAGTACAGGGACGCACAGATACGCAGTATTTT. It codes for CASSLVQGRTDTQYF. The chain recombines TRBV11-2 with TRBJ2-3, with a weak D call TRBD1 (6 bases). This CDR3 is 15 amino acids long. Germline CDR1 is SGHAT and CDR2 is FQNNGV. V dropped 1 base and J dropped 1 base, with 9 bases sitting between them. The full variable domain, completed using reference TRBV11-2 and TRBJ2-3, is EAGVAQSPRYKIIEKRQSVAFWCNPISGHATLYWYQQILGQGPKLLIQFQNNGVVDDSQLPKDRFSAERLKGVDSTLKIQPAKLEDSAVYLCASSLVQGRTDTQYFGPGTRLTVL.

This clonotype was recorded only once. The chain joins TRBV6-5 to TRBJ2-2, with D unclear. Deletions cut 0 bases from V and 0 bases from J, with 8 bases between. The CDR3 is 16 residues long. Germline lookup yields CDR1 MNHEY and CDR2 SVGAGI. The CDR3 sequence is CASSYSYTSNTGELFF. CDR3 nucleotide sequence: TGTGCCAGCAGTTACTCGTACACCTCGAACACCGGGGAGCTGTTTTTT.

This chain uses TRBV6-5 with TRBJ2-1, with 14 bases lining up with TRBD2. The V gene end was trimmed by 2 bases and the J gene end by 13 bases; junction bases not matched to a gene: 16. Germline CDR1 is MNHEY and CDR2 is SVGAGI. There are 18 residues in the CDR3. This chain's CDR3 is CASSYLGTSGGGQETQFF. CDR3 bases: TGTGCCAGCAGTTACCTCGGGACTAGCGGGGGCGGGCAAGAGACCCAGTTCTTC.

The genes are TRBV19 and TRBJ2-1; TRBD1 aligns across 8 bases. The junction had 5 bases not matched to a gene; V was cut back by 4 bases and J by 0 bases. The CDR3 spans 16 residues. Germline V gene sequence: CDR1 LNHDA, CDR2 SQIVND (reference sequence). The CDR3 DNA follows: TGTGCCAGTAGTACGGACAGGGCGAGCTCCTACAATGAGCAGTTCTTC. The encoded protein is CASSTDRASSYNEQFF.

This clonotype was seen only a few times. V is TRBV20-1 and J is TRBJ2-1; D possibly corresponds to TRBD2 (5 bases). Trimming took off 0 bases at V and 5 bases at J, with 8 bases between the two ends. Germline V CDR1 and CDR2: DFQATT, SNEGSKA (reference sequence). The CDR3 sequence is 13 residues long. The DNA for the CDR3 is TGCAGTGCTAGAGAAGCGGCAAACAATGAGCAGTTCTTC. The encoded protein is CSAREAANNEQFF.

This clonotype showed up just a few times. This rearrangement joins TRBV2 to TRBJ2-7; 10 bases map to TRBD1. CDR1 is SNHLY, CDR2 FYNNEI, per germline. The CDR3 sequence is 15 residues long. With V trimmed by 3 bases and J by 0 bases, 2 bases remained unmatched. This CDR3 reads CASSDGDRGSYEQYF. The DNA for the CDR3 is TGTGCCAGCAGTGATGGGGACAGGGGCTCCTACGAGCAGTACTTC.

This chain links TRBV20-1 with TRBJ1-1; unclear D gene. Germline CDR1 reads DFQATT; CDR2 reads SNEGSKA (reference sequence). This CDR3 has 15 residues. Trimming removed 6 bases at V and 0 bases at J, with 17 bases between. The CDR3 region is CSASPPTEVNTEAFF. For the CDR3, the DNA is TGCAGTGCAAGCCCCCCCACGGAGGTGAACACTGAAGCTTTCTTT.

This clonotype came up a few times. The CDR3 spells CASSQVYGADLAKNIQYF. Written as DNA, the CDR3 is TGCGCCAGCAGCCAAGTCTACGGGGCGGATCTAGCCAAAAACATTCAGTACTTC. J is TRBJ2-4 and V is TRBV4-3, with D possibly being TRBD1 or TRBD2 (5 bases each). The CDR3 consists of 18 residues. Germline CDR1 and CDR2: LGHNA and YSLEER. V dropped 1 base and J dropped 0 bases, with 16 bases sitting between them.

J is TRBJ1-1 and V is TRBV20-1; D remains unclear. Germline assignment: CDR1 DFQATT and CDR2 SNEGSKA (reference sequence). CDR3 length equals 14 residues. V was trimmed by 3 bases and J by 6 bases, leaving 17 bases between them. CDR3 region: CSASGDAGSAEAFF. CDR3 nucleotides: TGCAGTGCTAGTGGTGACGCGGGATCTGCTGAAGCTTTCTTT.

This clonotype was seen a handful of times. This chain uses TRBV29-1 with TRBJ1-2; a weak D match, TRBD1 (5 bases). CDR1 SQVTM and CDR2 ANQGSEA come from the germline V gene. V was trimmed by 7 bases and J by 5 bases, leaving 17 bases between them. The CDR3 contains 13 residues. CDR3 coding DNA: TGCAGCGCTGCAGGGACGGCCCGATATGGCTACACCTTC. Protein sequence: CSAAGTARYGYTF. The full variable domain, completed using reference TRBV29-1 and TRBJ1-2, is SAVISQKPSRDICQRGTSLTIQCQVDSQVTMMFWYRQQPGQSLTLIATANQGSEATYESGFVIDKFPISRPNLTFSTLTVSNMSPEDSSIYLCSAAGTARYGYTFGSGTRLTVV.

The chain couples TRBV7-8 to TRBJ2-5; D is possibly TRBD2 (5 bases). The germline V gene encodes CDR1 SGHVS and CDR2 FQNEAQ. The CDR3 sequence is 15 residues long. V shed 5 bases and J shed 11 bases, with 24 bases lying between them. In nucleotides, the CDR3 is TGTGCCAGCAGCGTTACTCCGGGATCCTACAATGAGCAGTACTTC. It encodes CASSVTPGSYNEQYF.

The chain combines TRBV12-3 or TRBV12-4 with TRBJ2-5; 7 positions match TRBD2. The CDR3 is 12 amino acids. Unmatched junction bases numbered 9, after V lost 6 bases and J lost 11 bases. The CDR3 reads CASRSRDYEQYF. CDR3 sequence (DNA): TGTGCCAGCAGGTCCCGGGACTATGAGCAGTACTTC.

Note on this clonotype: An end of the junction does not agree with germline; a read error may underlie this. V and J are TRBV5-1 and TRBJ1-5; 10 positions agree with TRBD1. Looked up from germline, CDR1 is SGHRS and CDR2 is YFSETQ. The CDR3 is 15 amino acids. CDR3 nucleotides: TGTGCCAGCAGTTTAGGGGGACAGGGGTATCAGCCCCAGCATTTT. Amino acids: CASSLGGQGYQPQHF.

In regard to this clonotype: Likely a read error: the CDR3 ends without its conserved phenylalanine or tryptophan. The chain recombines TRBV6-1 with TRBJ2-1; 9 bases match TRBD1. Per germline, CDR1 MNHNS and CDR2 SASEGT. V lost 1 base, J lost 7 bases, and 5 bases stayed unmatched. The CDR3 runs 15 residues. In nucleotides, the CDR3 is TGTGCCAGCAGTGAAGGGGTTGGACAGGGGAATGAGCAGTTCGTC. Protein sequence: CASSEGVGQGNEQFV.

This clonotype was seen more than once but under ten times. The rearrangement joins TRBV6-2 or TRBV6-3 to TRBJ1-2; 7 nucleotides agree with TRBD1. The junction had 11 bases not matched to a gene; V was cut back by 6 bases and J by 7 bases. Per the germline V gene, CDR1 is MNHEY and CDR2 is SVGEGT. CDR3 size: 14 residues. CDR3 residues: CASSLLDRDSGYTF. The DNA of the CDR3 is TGTGCCAGCAGCCTTCTAGACAGGGATAGTGGCTACACCTTC.

In the case of this clonotype: Germline is not matched at one junction end, which may reflect a read error. The rearrangement links TRBV20-1 to TRBJ1-5, with D perhaps TRBD1 (6 bases). Per the germline V gene, CDR1 is DFQATT and CDR2 is SNEGSKA (reference sequence). This CDR3 is built from 14 residues. The CDR3 region has the DNA TGCATTGCTAGAAGGCATAGGGGGTTGCAGCCCCAGCATTTT. Its translation is CIARRHRGLQPQHF.

The chain uses TRBV7-9 and TRBJ2-7, with D perhaps TRBD1 (5 bases). The V end lost 5 bases, the J end lost 5 bases, and 16 bases lay between the germline ends. Per the germline V gene, CDR1 is SEHNR and CDR2 is FQNEAQ (reference sequence). This CDR3 contains 14 residues. The CDR3 loop is CASSPPTGRDEQYF. The CDR3 coding sequence is TGTGCCAGCAGCCCCCCCACAGGACGGGACGAGCAGTACTTC.

J is TRBJ1-1 and V is TRBV10-3, with D possibly TRBD1 on 5 matching bases. Trimming cost V 5 bases and J 2 bases, with 15 bases left between them. CDR1 is ENHRY and CDR2 is SYGVKD in the germline V gene. CDR3 length: 15 amino acids. This CDR3 is CAISNGAGTNTEAFF. In nucleotides, the CDR3 is TGTGCCATCAGTAATGGGGCAGGGACTAACACTGAAGCTTTCTTT.

Here the CDR3 reads CASASGNQPQHF. The CDR3 DNA reads as TGTGCCAGCGCCTCAGGAAATCAGCCCCAGCATTTT. The rearrangement links TRBV7-2 to TRBJ1-5; D uncertain. Deletions cut 8 bases from V and 4 bases from J, with 9 bases between. From germline, CDR1 is SGHTA and CDR2 FQGNSA. The CDR3 runs to 12 residues.

This clonotype was detected ten times or more. The chain uses TRBV6-6 and TRBJ1-1; no firm D call. The germline CDR1 and CDR2 sequences are MNHNY and SVGAGI (reference sequence). The V end was cut by 2 bases, the J end by 0 bases, with 4 bases between. The CDR3 is 13 residues long. The CDR3 sequence is CASSYRVNTEAFF. CDR3 sequence (DNA): TGTGCCAGCAGTTACAGGGTGAACACTGAAGCTTTCTTT.

The chain uses TRBV18 and TRBJ1-5; D call uncertain. V shed 0 bases and J shed 6 bases, with 9 bases lying between them. Germline loops: CDR1 KGHSH, CDR2 LQKENI. The CDR3 sequence is 14 residues long. CDR3 region: CASSPPASSQPQHF. CDR3 nucleotides: TGTGCCAGCTCACCACCGGCCTCGAGTCAGCCCCAGCATTTT. Looking up the rest from reference TRBV18 and TRBJ1-5 gives the full variable domain: NAGVMQNPRHLVRRRGQEARLRCSPMKGHSHVYWYRQLPEEGLKFMVYLQKENIIDESGMPKERFSAEFPKEGPSILRIQQVVRGDSAAYFCASSPPASSQPQHFGDGTRLSIL.

This clonotype was observed a handful of times. The chain joins TRBV12-3 or TRBV12-4 to TRBJ1-4, with a tentative D call TRBD1 (6 bases). The CDR3 sequence is 13 residues long. V lost 7 bases to trimming and J lost 4 bases, with 10 bases between them. Here the CDR3 DNA reads TGTGCCAGCACCGGACAGATTAATGAAAAACTGTTTTTT. Translation: CASTGQINEKLFF.

Comments on this clonotype: This may arise from a read error, as a much more abundant clone is one base away. This chain uses TRBV30 with TRBJ1-2; D gene ambiguous. With 8 bases removed from V and 4 bases from J, the gap between germline ends came to 17 bases. Germline-derived CDR1 and CDR2 are GTSNPN and SVGIG (reference sequence). The CDR3 extends over 13 amino acids. The CDR3 nucleotides are TGTGCCGGAATACATGGGTTTTCCTATGGCTACACCTTC. Its protein is CAGIHGFSYGYTF. The full variable domain, its missing parts supplied by reference TRBV30 and TRBJ1-2, is SQTIHQWPATLVQPVGSPLSLECTVEGTSNPNLYWYRQAAGRGLQLLFYSVGIGQISSEVPQNLSASRPQDRQFILSSKKLLLSDSGFYLCAGIHGFSYGYTFGSGTRLTVV.

The chain uses TRBV28 and TRBJ2-2; D may be TRBD2 (5 bases). The CDR3 sequence is 15 residues long. Germline V gene sequence: CDR1 MDHEN, CDR2 SYDVKM. V lost 3 bases, J lost 3 bases, and 11 bases lay in between. The CDR3 DNA reads TGTGCCAGCAGTTTGCGTGGGCGGGACACCGGGGAGCTGTTTTTT. As protein: CASSLRGRDTGELFF. The full variable domain, with the rest looked up from reference TRBV28 and TRBJ2-2, is DVKVTQSSRYLVKRTGEKVFLECVQDMDHENMFWYRQDPGLGLRLIYFSYDVKMKEKGDIPEGYSVSREKKERFSLILESASTNQTSMYLCASSLRGRDTGELFFGEGSRLTVL.

This clonotype was counted between two and nine times. V and J are TRBV9 and TRBJ1-6; no firm D call. V dropped 0 bases and J dropped 7 bases, with 11 bases sitting between them. Germline-derived CDR1 and CDR2 are SGDLS and YYNGEE. This CDR3 is 15 amino acids long. Written as DNA, the CDR3 is TGTGCCAGCAGCGTAGAACTGGCGCTCAATTCACCCCTCCACTTT. It codes for CASSVELALNSPLHF.